The clone carrying this T cell receptor (beta chain) has at least ten counts. This record belongs to a study of T cells of healthy individuals. TCRdb re-derived calls from the 5' RACE reads in MiXCR, one entry per CDR3 protein. The sample yields 63,000 or so distinct CDR3 sequences, about a sixth seen once. V shed 0 bases and J shed 6 bases, with 8 bases lying between them. The CDR3 is 13 residues long. The germline CDR1 and CDR2 sequences are SGHAT and FQNNGV. The V and J genes are TRBV11-2 and TRBJ2-5; D is undetermined. This TCR came from a human donor in good health. The CDR3 DNA sequence: TGTGCCAGCAGCTTAGATTGGGCTAAGACCCAGTACTTC. Translating it yields CASSLDWAKTQYF.